A single sample is the source of the 13 T cell receptor beta chains below, sequenced in a study of T cells in Graves' hyperthyroidism and ophthalmopathy. TCR beta CDR3 region amplification was performed from RNA transcripts. In the first-round RT-PCR of the TCR CDR3, the HTBI primer set was used. TCRdb recomputed calls from the multiplex PCR reads with MiXCR, one row per CDR3 protein. The sample contains 250,000 to 300,000 distinct CDR3 sequences, about 19% of which appear only once. Sequences were obtained from blood. The receptors derive from a man in his fifties with Graves' ophthalmopathy.

The chain carries TRBV28 and TRBJ2-7, with TRBD2 matching 7 bases. Germline-derived CDR1 and CDR2 are MDHEN and SYDVKM. The CDR3 sequence is 15 residues long. V was pared by 3 bases and J by 6 bases, with 11 bases of the junction left unmatched. The CDR3 region has the DNA TGTGCCAGCAGTTTTGGACGGGAGGTAGCAGGCGAGCAGTACTTC. This translates into CASSFGREVAGEQYF.

Comments on this clonotype: The junction and the germline gene differ at one end; a read error may be behind it. The chain joins TRBV5-1 to TRBJ2-2, with 8 positions matching TRBD2. The CDR3 has 16 amino acids. CDR1 and CDR2 (germline): SGHRS, YFSETQ. CDR3 sequence (DNA): TGTGCCAGCAGCTTGGCGATAGCGGGATTATCCGGGGAGCTGTTTTTT. This codes for CASSLAIAGLSGELFF.

The table lists this clonotype with many counts. V usage is TRBV3-1 and J usage is TRBJ1-2; D ambiguous. V lost 5 bases and J 7 bases, leaving 11 bases between the germline ends. The CDR3 spans 12 residues. Germline-derived CDR1 and CDR2 are LGHDT and YNNKEL (reference sequence). The CDR3: CASSGPGLGYTF. The CDR3 region has the DNA TGTGCCAGCAGCGGTCCAGGTCTTGGCTACACCTTC.

V gene TRBV28 combines with J gene TRBJ2-2; 9 positions match TRBD2. Per germline, CDR1 MDHEN and CDR2 SYDVKM. The CDR3 runs 16 residues. With V trimmed by 2 bases and J by 4 bases, 5 bases remained unmatched. The CDR3 region has the DNA TGTGCCAGCAGTTTAATGGGACTAGCCTCCACCGGGGAGCTGTTTTTT. It specifies CASSLMGLASTGELFF.

V is TRBV6-5 and J is TRBJ2-7, with 9 bases matching TRBD1. The CDR3 spans 16 residues. V lost 0 bases, J lost 2 bases, and 5 bases stayed unmatched. The germline V gene encodes CDR1 MNHEY and CDR2 SVGAGI. The CDR3 protein is CASSYSTGTGPYEQYF. The CDR3 DNA reads as TGTGCCAGCAGTTACTCAACCGGGACAGGGCCCTACGAGCAGTACTTC.

The chain combines TRBV30 with TRBJ2-1; 8 bases fit TRBD1. The CDR3 consists of 13 residues. The germline gives CDR1 GTSNPN, CDR2 SVGIG (reference sequence). The J segment lost 6 bases and the V segment lost 8 bases, leaving 9 bases of the junction unmatched. DNA for the CDR3: TGTGCCAGTATCCAGGGGGCGGGCAATGAGCAGTTCTTC. This encodes CASIQGAGNEQFF. The full variable domain, in which reference TRBV30 and TRBJ2-1 provide the parts outside the CDR3, is SQTIHQWPATLVQPVGSPLSLECTVEGTSNPNLYWYRQAAGRGLQLLFYSVGIGQISSEVPQNLSASRPQDRQFILSSKKLLLSDSGFYLCASIQGAGNEQFFGPGTRLTVL.

The genes are TRBV2 and TRBJ2-5; 12 nucleotides line up with TRBD1. V was clipped by 4 bases and J by 6 bases; unmatched bases: 3. Germline V gene data show CDR1 as SNHLY and CDR2 as FYNNEI. The CDR3 loop spans 14 amino acids. The DNA of the CDR3 is TGTGCCAGCAGTGGGGACAGGGGGCAAAAGACCCAGTACTTC. Translating it yields CASSGDRGQKTQYF.

This clonotype showed up many times. The chain recombines TRBV2 with TRBJ2-3, with D possibly being TRBD1 or TRBD2 (5 bases each). V lost 7 bases to trimming and J lost 5 bases, with 13 bases between them. The CDR3 runs 13 residues. CDR1 is SNHLY, CDR2 FYNNEI, per germline. CDR3 DNA: TGTGCCAGCACGAGGGACGTTGGAGATACGCAGTATTTT. Residues: CASTRDVGDTQYF.

In this sample, this clonotype turned up many times. The rearrangement links TRBV11-2 to TRBJ2-7, with D perhaps TRBD1 or TRBD2 (5 bases each). V gave up 5 bases and J gave up 2 bases, with 16 bases separating them. The CDR3 loop spans 15 amino acids. Germline CDR1 SGHAT, CDR2 FQNNGV. This CDR3 is CASSPGTAAAYEQYF. The CDR3 DNA reads TGTGCCAGCAGCCCCGGGACGGCCGCCGCCTACGAGCAGTACTTC.

This clonotype was found many times. The rearrangement uses TRBV5-1 and TRBJ1-2, with TRBD1 matching 7 bases. Germline V gene lookup returns CDR1 SGHRS and CDR2 YFSETQ. This CDR3 has 15 residues. V lost 0 bases, J lost 6 bases, and 8 bases stayed unmatched. CDR3 sequence reads: CASSLVGTAQDGYTF. CDR3 nucleotide sequence: TGCGCCAGCAGCTTGGTCGGGACAGCCCAGGATGGCTACACCTTC. Combining the CDR3 with reference TRBV5-1 and TRBJ1-2 gives the whole variable domain KAGVTQTPRYLIKTRGQQVTLSCSPISGHRSVSWYQQTPGQGLQFLFEYFSETQRNKGNFPGRFSGRQFSNSRSEMNVSTLELGDSALYLCASSLVGTAQDGYTFGSGTRLTVV.

There are a few counts of this clonotype. The chain is built from TRBV11-2 and TRBJ1-3; D unclear. V was clipped by 5 bases and J by 7 bases, with 12 bases between them. The CDR3 length is 13 residues. Germline V lookup: CDR1 SGHAT, CDR2 FQNNGV. CDR3 loop: CASSRASVNTIYF. CDR3 DNA: TGTGCCAGCAGCCGGGCGTCGGTGAACACCATATATTTT.

On this clonotype: A much larger clone differs from this one at a single base, so this may be a read error. This chain joins TRBV9 and TRBJ2-3; weak D call: TRBD2 (5 bases). Germline CDR1 and CDR2: SGDLS and YYNGEE. The V and J ends lost 0 bases and 6 bases respectively, with 5 bases between them. CDR3 length: 12 residues. The CDR3 coding sequence is TGTGCCAGCAGCGTAGTAGCGGATACGCAGTATTTT. Its protein is CASSVVADTQYF.

The chain joins TRBV18 to TRBJ1-1; D unclear. This CDR3 is 16 amino acids long. Germline CDR1 and CDR2: KGHSH and LQKENI. With 3 bases removed from V and 0 bases from J, the gap between germline ends came to 14 bases. CDR3 nucleotide sequence: TGTGCCAGCTCACCCTCAAGGACGGATATGAACACTGAAGCTTTCTTT. Residues: CASSPSRTDMNTEAFF.